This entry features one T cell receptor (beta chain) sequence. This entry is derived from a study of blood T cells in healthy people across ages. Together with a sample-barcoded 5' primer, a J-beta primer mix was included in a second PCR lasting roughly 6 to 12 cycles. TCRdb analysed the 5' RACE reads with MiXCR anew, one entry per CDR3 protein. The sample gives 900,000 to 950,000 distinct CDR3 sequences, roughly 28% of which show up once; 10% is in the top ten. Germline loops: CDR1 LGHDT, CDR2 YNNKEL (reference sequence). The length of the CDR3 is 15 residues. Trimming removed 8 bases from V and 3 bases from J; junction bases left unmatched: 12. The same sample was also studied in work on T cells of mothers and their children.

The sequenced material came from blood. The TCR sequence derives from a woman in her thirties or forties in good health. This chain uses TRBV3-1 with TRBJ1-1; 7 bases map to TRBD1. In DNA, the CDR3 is TGTGCCAGCGGCAAATGGGACAGCCTAGACACTGAAGCTTTCTTT. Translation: CASGKWDSLDTEAFF. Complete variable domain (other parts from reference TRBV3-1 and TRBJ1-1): DTAVSQTPKYLVTQMGNDKSIKCEQNLGHDTMYWYKQDSKKFLKIMFSYNNKELIINETVPNRFSPKSPDKAHLNLHINSLELGDSAVYFCASGKWDSLDTEAFFGQGTRLTVV.